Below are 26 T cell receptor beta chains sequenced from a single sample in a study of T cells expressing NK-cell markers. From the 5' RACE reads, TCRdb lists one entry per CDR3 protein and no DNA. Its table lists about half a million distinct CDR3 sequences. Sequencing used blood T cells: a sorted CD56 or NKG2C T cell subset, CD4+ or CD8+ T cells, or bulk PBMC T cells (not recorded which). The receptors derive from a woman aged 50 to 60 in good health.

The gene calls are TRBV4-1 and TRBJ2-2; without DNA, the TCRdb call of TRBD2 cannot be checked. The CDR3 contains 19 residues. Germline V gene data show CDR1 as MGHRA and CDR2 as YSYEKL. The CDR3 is CASSRTGPYPSSNTGELFF.

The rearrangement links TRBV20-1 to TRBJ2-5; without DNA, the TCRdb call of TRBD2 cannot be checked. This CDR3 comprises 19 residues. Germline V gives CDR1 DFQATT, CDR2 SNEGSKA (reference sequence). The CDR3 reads CSARGRAAGGPPHQETQYF.

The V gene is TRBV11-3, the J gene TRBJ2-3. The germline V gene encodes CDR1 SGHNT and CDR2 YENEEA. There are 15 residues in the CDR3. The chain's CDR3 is CASSSSDLLIDTQYF.

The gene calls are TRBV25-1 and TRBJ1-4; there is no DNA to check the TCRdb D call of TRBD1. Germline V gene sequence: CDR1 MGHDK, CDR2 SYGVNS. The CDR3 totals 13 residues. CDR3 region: CASRSRTGEKLFF. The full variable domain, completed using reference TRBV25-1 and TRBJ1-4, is EADIYQTPRYLVIGTGKKITLECSQTMGHDKMYWYQQDPGMELHLIHYSYGVNSTEKGDLSSESTVSRIRTEHFPLTLESARPSHTSQYLCASRSRTGEKLFFGSGTQLSVL.

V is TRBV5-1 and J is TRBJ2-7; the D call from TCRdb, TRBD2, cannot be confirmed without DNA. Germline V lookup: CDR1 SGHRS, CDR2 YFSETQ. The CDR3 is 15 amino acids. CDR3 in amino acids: CASSRRQRERYEQYF.

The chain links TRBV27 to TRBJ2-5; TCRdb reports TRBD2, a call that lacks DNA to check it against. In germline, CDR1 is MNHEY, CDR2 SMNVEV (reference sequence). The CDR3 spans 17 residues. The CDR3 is CASSPSLGLGDQETQYF.

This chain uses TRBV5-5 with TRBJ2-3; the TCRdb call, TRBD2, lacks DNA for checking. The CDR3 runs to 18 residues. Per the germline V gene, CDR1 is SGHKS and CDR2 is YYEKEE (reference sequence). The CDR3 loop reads CASSPGLAGGPKSDTQYF. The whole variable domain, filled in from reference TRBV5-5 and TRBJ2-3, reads DAGVTQSPTHLIKTRGQQVTLRCSPISGHKSVSWYQQVLGQGPQFIFQYYEKEERGRGNFPDRFSARQFPNYSSELNVNALLLGDSALYLCASSPGLAGGPKSDTQYFGPGTRLTVL.

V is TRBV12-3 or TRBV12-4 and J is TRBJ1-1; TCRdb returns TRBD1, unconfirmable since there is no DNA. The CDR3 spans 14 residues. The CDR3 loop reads CASRPGRSVTEAFF.

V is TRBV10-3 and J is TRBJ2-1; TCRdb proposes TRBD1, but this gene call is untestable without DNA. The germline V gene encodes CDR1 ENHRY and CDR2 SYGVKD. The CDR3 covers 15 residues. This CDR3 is CAISGTSGRSNEQFF.

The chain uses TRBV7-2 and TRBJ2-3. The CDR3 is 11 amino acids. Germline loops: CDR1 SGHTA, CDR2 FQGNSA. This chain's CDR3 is CASSLGVVGYF.

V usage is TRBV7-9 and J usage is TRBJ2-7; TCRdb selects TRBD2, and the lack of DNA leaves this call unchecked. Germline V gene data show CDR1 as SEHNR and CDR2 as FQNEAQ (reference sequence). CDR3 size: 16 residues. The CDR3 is CASSPRGLAGGNEQYF. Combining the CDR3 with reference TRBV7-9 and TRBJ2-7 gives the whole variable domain DTGVSQNPRHKITKRGQNVTFRCDPISEHNRLYWYRQTLGQGPEFLTYFQNEAQLEKSRLLSDRFSAERPKGSFSTLEIQRTEQGDSAMYLCASSPRGLAGGNEQYFGPGTRLTVT.

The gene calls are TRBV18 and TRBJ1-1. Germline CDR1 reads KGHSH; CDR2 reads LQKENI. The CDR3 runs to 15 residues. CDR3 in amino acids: CASSPRRAGDTEAFF.

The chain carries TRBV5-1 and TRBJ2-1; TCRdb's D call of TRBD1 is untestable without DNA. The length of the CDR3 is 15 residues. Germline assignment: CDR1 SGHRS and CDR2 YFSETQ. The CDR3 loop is CASRTVYKLHNEQFF.

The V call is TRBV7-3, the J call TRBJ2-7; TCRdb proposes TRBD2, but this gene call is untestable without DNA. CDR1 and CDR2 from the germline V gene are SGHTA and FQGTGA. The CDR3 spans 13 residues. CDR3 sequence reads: CASSSRTLDEQYF.

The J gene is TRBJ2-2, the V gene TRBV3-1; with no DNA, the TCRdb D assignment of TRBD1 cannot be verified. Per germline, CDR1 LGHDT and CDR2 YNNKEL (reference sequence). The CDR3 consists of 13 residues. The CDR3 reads CASSQAPDRELFF.

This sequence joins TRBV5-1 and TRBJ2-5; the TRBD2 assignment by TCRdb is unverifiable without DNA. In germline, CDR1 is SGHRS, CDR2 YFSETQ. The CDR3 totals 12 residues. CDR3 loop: CASGREAETQYF.

This chain's CDR3 is CASSLGPLTDTQYF. The chain combines TRBV7-7 with TRBJ2-3; TCRdb returns TRBD2, unconfirmable since there is no DNA. Germline V gives CDR1 SSHAT, CDR2 FNYEAQ (reference sequence). There are 14 residues in the CDR3.

CDR3: CSASEGGTSTDTQYF. The chain employs TRBV20-1 and TRBJ2-3; no DNA is available, so the TRBD2 call from TCRdb remains unchecked. Germline V lookup: CDR1 DFQATT, CDR2 SNEGSKA (reference sequence). The length of the CDR3 is 15 residues.

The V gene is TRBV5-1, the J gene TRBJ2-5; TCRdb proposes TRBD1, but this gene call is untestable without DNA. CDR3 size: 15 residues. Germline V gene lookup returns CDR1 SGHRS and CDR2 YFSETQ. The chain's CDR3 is CASSTRPTGAETQYF.

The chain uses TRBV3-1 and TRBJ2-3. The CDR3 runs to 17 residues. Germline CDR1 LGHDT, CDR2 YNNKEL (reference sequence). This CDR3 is CASSQDLGLAGTDTQYF.

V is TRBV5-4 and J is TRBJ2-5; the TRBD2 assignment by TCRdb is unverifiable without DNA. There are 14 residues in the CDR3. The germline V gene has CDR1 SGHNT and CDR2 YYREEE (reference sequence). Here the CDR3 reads CASGSLTGGETQYF.

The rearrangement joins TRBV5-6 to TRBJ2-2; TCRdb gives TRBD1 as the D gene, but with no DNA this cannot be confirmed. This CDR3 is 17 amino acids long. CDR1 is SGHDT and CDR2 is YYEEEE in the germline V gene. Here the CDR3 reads CASSFKAGQMYTGELFF. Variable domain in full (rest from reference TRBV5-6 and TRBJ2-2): DAGVTQSPTHLIKTRGQQVTLRCSPKSGHDTVSWYQQALGQGPQFIFQYYEEEERQRGNFPDRFSGHQFPNYSSELNVNALLLGDSALYLCASSFKAGQMYTGELFFGEGSRLTVL.

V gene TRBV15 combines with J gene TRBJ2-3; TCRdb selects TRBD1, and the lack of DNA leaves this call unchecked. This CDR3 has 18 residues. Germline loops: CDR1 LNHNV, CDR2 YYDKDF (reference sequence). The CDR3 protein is CATSRDKGAGLGTDTQYF.

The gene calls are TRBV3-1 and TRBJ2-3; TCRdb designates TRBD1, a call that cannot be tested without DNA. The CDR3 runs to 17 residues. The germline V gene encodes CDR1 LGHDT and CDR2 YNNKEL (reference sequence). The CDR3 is CASSQDRGAPRTDTQYF.

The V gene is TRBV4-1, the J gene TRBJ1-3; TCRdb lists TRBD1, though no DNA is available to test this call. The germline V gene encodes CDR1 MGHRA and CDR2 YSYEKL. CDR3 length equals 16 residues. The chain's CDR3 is CASSLSTGGSGNTIYF.

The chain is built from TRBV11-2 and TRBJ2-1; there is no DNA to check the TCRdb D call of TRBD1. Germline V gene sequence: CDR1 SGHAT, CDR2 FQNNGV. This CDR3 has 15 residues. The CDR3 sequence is CASSSQTGLYNEQFF.